Listed here are 3 T cell receptor beta chains from one sample, sequenced in a study of T cell changes during pregnancy in multiple sclerosis. Generated by immunoSEQ multiplex PCR, the TCRdb table keeps only in-frame clones and is missing some. Of 79,000 or so clones in the sample, more than 80% are singletons; the top ten hold 0.21%. The input for sequencing was CD4+ T cells from peripheral blood mononuclear cells, taken before pregnancy. These TCRs come from a female donor with multiple sclerosis, enrolled in a pregnancy study.

CDR3 in amino acids: CASTGTGFGYTF. The CDR3 DNA is TGTGCCAGCACCGGGACAGGCTTTGGCTACACCTTC. The chain recombines TRBV6-1 with TRBJ1-2; the match to TRBD1 covers 8 bases. This CDR3 has 12 amino acids. In germline, CDR1 is MNHNS, CDR2 SASEGT. Trimming at V came to 7 bases and at J to 7 bases, leaving 5 bases not matched to a gene.

The chain has TRBV5-4 and TRBJ2-1; TRBD1 matches at 10 bases. After removal of 3 bases from V and 4 bases from J, the junction contained 4 bases not matched to a gene. Germline loops: CDR1 SGHNT, CDR2 YYREEE (reference sequence). This CDR3 has 15 amino acids. In DNA, the CDR3 is TGTGCCAGCAGCTACAGGACAGGGGGGTACAATGAGCAGTTCTTC. This gives the protein CASSYRTGGYNEQFF.

The chain has TRBV27 and TRBJ2-5, with a weak D call TRBD1 (6 bases). This CDR3 is 14 amino acids long. V was cut by 6 bases and J by 5 bases, with 16 bases left in between. Germline V gives CDR1 MNHEY, CDR2 SMNVEV (reference sequence). The CDR3 DNA is TGTGCCAGCAGCACGGTACGAGGGGGTGAGACCCAGTACTTC. Translation gives CASSTVRGGETQYF.